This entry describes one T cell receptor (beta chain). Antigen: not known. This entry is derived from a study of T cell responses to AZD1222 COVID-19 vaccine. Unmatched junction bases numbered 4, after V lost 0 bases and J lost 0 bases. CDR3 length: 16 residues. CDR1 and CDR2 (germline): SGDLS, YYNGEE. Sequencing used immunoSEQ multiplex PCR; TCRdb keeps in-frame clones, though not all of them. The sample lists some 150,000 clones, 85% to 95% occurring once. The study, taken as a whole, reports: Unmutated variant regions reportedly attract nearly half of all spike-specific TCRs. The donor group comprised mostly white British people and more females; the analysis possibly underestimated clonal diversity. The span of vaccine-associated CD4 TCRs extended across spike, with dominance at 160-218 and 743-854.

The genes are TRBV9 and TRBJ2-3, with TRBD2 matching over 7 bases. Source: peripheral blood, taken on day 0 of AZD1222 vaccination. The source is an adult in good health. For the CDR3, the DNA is TGTGCCAGCAGCGTAGAGTCTAGCGGAAGCACAGATACGCAGTATTTT. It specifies CASSVESSGSTDTQYF.